Described below is a single T cell receptor (beta chain) sequence and its context. Its antigen is unidentified. Produced via immunoSEQ multiplex PCR; TCRdb's table is partial and in-frame only. The sample contains about 110,000 clones, under 85% of which appear only once. The sample belongs to a study of cytomegalovirus exposure and HLA in healthy donors. V lost 6 bases and J lost 5; bases outside the gene matches: 8. CDR1 and CDR2 (germline): MNHNS, SASEGT. CDR3 length: 14 residues. General study points: Cytomegalovirus association was listed for under 200 TCR beta chains.

This receptor was identified in a woman aged 18-35 years in good health and CMV-seronegative. The sequencing input was PBMCs. This chain joins TRBV6-1 and TRBJ1-2, with 8 nucleotides matching TRBD1. CDR3 coding DNA: TGTGCCAGCAGCGACTACCAGGGGGCTTATGGCTACACCTTC. This gives the protein CASSDYQGAYGYTF.